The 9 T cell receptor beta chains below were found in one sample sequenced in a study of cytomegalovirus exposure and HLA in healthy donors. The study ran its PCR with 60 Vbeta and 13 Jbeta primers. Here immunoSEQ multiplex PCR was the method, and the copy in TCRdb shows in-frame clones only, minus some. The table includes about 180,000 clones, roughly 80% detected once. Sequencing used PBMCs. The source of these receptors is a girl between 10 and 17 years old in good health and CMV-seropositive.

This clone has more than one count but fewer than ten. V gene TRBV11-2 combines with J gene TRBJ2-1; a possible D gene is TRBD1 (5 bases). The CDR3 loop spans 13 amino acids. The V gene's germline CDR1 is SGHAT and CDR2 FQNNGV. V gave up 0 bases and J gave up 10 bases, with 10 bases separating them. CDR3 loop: CASSLEPRTEQFF. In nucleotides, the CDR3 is TGTGCCAGCAGCTTAGAGCCCCGGACAGAGCAGTTCTTC.

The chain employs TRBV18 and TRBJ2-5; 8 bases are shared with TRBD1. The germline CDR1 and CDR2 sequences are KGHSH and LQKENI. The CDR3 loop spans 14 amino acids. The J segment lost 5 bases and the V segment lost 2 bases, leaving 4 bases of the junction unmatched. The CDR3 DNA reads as TGTGCCAGCTCACCAAGGACAGGGCTGGAGACCCAGTACTTC. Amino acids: CASSPRTGLETQYF.

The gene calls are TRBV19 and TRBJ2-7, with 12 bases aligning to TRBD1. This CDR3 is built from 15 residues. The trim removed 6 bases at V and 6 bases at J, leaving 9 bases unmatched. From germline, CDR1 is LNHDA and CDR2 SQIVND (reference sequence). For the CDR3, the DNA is TGTGCCAGTAGCTCGGAGGGACAGGGGGCGTCCGAGCAGTACTTC. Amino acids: CASSSEGQGASEQYF.

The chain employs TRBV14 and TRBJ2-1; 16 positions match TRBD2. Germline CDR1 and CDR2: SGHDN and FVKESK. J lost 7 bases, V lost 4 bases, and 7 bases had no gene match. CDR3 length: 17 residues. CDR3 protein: CASSPGTSGRARNEQFF. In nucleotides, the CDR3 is TGTGCCAGCAGCCCAGGGACTAGCGGGAGGGCCAGGAATGAGCAGTTCTTC. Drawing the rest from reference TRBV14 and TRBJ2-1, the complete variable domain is EAGVTQFPSHSVIEKGQTVTLRCDPISGHDNLYWYRRVMGKEIKFLLHFVKESKQDESGMPNNRFLAERTGGTYSTLKVQPAELEDSGVYFCASSPGTSGRARNEQFFGPGTRLTVL.

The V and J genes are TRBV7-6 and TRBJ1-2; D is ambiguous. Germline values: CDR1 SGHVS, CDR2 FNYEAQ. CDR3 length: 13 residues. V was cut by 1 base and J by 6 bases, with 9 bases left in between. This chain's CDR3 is CASSLVTGHGYTF. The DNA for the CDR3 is TGTGCCAGCAGCTTAGTTACTGGTCATGGCTACACCTTC.

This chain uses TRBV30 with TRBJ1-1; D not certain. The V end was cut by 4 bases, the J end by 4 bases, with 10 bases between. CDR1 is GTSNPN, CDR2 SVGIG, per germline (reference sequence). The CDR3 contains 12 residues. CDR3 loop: CAWNPRLTEAFF. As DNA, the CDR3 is TGTGCCTGGAACCCGCGGCTCACTGAAGCTTTCTTT.

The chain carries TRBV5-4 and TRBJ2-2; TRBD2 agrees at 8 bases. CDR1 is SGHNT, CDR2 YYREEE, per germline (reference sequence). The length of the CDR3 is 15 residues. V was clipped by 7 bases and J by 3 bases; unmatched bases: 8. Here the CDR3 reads CASWSGGPDTGELFF. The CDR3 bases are TGTGCCAGCTGGTCGGGAGGGCCGGACACCGGGGAGCTGTTTTTT.

CDR3 bases: TGTGCCAGTAGTATAAAGCTCAAAGGGGGCAATGAGCAGTTCTTC. It codes for CASSIKLKGGNEQFF. V is TRBV19 and J is TRBJ2-1, with D possibly matching TRBD1 (6 bases). The CDR3 consists of 15 residues. CDR1 is LNHDA and CDR2 is SQIVND in the germline V gene (reference sequence). The V gene lost 2 bases and the J gene lost 6 bases, with 14 bases spanning the gap.

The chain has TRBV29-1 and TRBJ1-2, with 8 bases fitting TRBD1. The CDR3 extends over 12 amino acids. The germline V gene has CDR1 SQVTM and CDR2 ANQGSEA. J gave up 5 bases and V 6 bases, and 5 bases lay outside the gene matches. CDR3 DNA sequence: TGCAGCGTCACAGGGGGGGGATATGGCTACACCTTC. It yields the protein CSVTGGGYGYTF.